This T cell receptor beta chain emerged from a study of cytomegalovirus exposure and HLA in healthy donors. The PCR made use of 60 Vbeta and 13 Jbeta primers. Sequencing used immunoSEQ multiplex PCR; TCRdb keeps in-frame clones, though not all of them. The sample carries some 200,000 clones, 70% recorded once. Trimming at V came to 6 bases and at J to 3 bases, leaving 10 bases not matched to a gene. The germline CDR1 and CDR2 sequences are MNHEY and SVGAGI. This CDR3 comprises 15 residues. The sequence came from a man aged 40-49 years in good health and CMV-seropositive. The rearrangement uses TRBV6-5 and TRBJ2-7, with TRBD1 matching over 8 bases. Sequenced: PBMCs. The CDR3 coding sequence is TGTGCCAGCAGGCTCATAGGGACAGGACACTACGAGCAGTACTTC. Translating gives CASRLIGTGHYEQYF.